These 32 T cell receptor beta chains came from one sample sequenced in a study of CD8 T cells in ankylosing spondylitis. TCRdb re-called the 5' RACE reads with MiXCR, one entry per CDR3 protein. The table includes about 130,000 distinct CDR3 sequences, more than 9.5% detected once. What was sequenced was blood, either unsorted or a sorted T cell fraction (not recorded which). These receptors were obtained from a female donor with ankylosing spondylitis or in good health (not recorded which).

This clonotype was counted a few times. One junction end disagrees with the germline gene, perhaps due to a read error. The chain recombines TRBV12-5 with TRBJ2-1; D is unclear. Germline-derived CDR1 and CDR2 are LGHNT and FRNRAP. The CDR3 runs 9 residues. CDR3 coding DNA: TGTGCTAGTGGTTTGGTACCGAGCTTC. Residues: CASGLVPSF.

Notes on this clonotype: This clone may be a read error of a much larger clone one base away. The chain is built from TRBV29-1 and TRBJ2-6, with D perhaps TRBD1 (5 bases). The CDR3 totals 16 residues. Germline loops: CDR1 SQVTM, CDR2 ANQGSEA. CDR3 sequence reads: CSVETDLGSGANVPTF. CDR3 DNA: TGCAGCGTTGAGACCGACCTCGGATCTGGGGCCAACGTCCCGACTTTC.

This clonotype has just one count. The rearrangement uses TRBV5-1 and TRBJ1-2; weak D call: TRBD1 (5 bases). This CDR3 contains 13 residues. V shed 3 bases and J shed 12 bases, with 18 bases lying between them. Germline assignment: CDR1 SGHRS and CDR2 YFSETQ. The CDR3 sequence is CASSSSDSYGNTF. The CDR3 DNA follows: TGCGCCAGCAGCTCTTCCGACAGCTACGGCAACACCTTC.

This clonotype was recorded at least ten times. The V call is TRBV7-9, the J call TRBJ2-7; the D is unclear. Germline values: CDR1 SEHNR, CDR2 FQNEAQ (reference sequence). V lost 2 bases to trimming and J lost 0 bases, with 8 bases between them. The CDR3 sequence is 14 residues long. Written as DNA, the CDR3 is TGTGCCAGCAGCTTAACCCAGAGCTCCTACGAGCAGTACTTC. This sequence encodes CASSLTQSSYEQYF.

This clonotype occurred many times. The V gene is TRBV6-2 or TRBV6-3, the J gene TRBJ1-2; possibly TRBD1 for D (6 bases). CDR3 length: 14 residues. From germline, CDR1 is MNHEY and CDR2 SVGEGT. V gave up 7 bases and J gave up 4 bases, with 16 bases separating them. CDR3 residues: CASIATGKFYGYTF. CDR3 nucleotide sequence: TGTGCCAGCATCGCAACAGGGAAGTTCTATGGCTACACCTTC.

This clonotype was observed many times. This chain connects TRBV12-5 to TRBJ1-2, with D unclear. V was pared by 1 base and J by 4 bases, with 10 bases between. The germline gives CDR1 LGHNT, CDR2 FRNRAP. The CDR3 loop spans 14 amino acids. CDR3 in amino acids: CASGLGPTGYGYTF. Written as DNA, the CDR3 is TGTGCTAGTGGTTTGGGCCCAACGGGCTATGGCTACACCTTC. The entire variable domain, with the rest obtained from reference TRBV12-5 and TRBJ1-2, is as follows: DARVTQTPRHKVTEMGQEVTMRCQPILGHNTVFWYRQTMMQGLELLAYFRNRAPLDDSGMPKDRFSAEMPDATLATLKIQPSEPRDSAVYFCASGLGPTGYGYTFGSGTRLTVV.

This clonotype has more than one count but fewer than ten. The chain couples TRBV5-1 to TRBJ2-5; D remains unclear. This CDR3 is 12 amino acids long. Germline V gene lookup returns CDR1 SGHRS and CDR2 YFSETQ. V lost 3 bases and J 0 bases, leaving 3 bases between the germline ends. The DNA for the CDR3 is TGCGCCAGCAGCTGGAACCAAGAGACCCAGTACTTC. As protein: CASSWNQETQYF.

This clonotype showed up many times. V and J are TRBV6-1 and TRBJ1-5; D gene unclear. This CDR3 spans 13 amino acids. The V gene's germline CDR1 is MNHNS and CDR2 SASEGT. The V gene lost 7 bases and the J gene lost 7 bases, with 14 bases spanning the gap. This CDR3 reads CASKDRPGQPQHF. In DNA, the CDR3 is TGTGCCAGCAAGGACCGACCCGGGCAGCCCCAGCATTTT.

At least ten counts were recorded for this clonotype. The chain links TRBV10-3 to TRBJ1-1; D is unresolved. V lost 7 bases to trimming and J lost 3 bases, with 15 bases between them. This CDR3 is built from 14 residues. Per the germline V gene, CDR1 is ENHRY and CDR2 is SYGVKD. CDR3 DNA sequence: TGTGCCATCAAACCGACGGCTGTCGACACTGAAGCTTTCTTT. It codes for CAIKPTAVDTEAFF.

The V and J genes are TRBV29-1 and TRBJ1-1; no clear D gene. V was trimmed by 3 bases and J by 7 bases, leaving 12 bases between them. Germline values: CDR1 SQVTM, CDR2 ANQGSEA. This CDR3 contains 12 residues. The CDR3 coding sequence is TGCAGCGTTGAGGTTACAGCGCTTGAAGCTTTCTTT. Protein product: CSVEVTALEAFF.

This clonotype was recorded at least ten times. The gene calls are TRBV5-1 and TRBJ1-1; no clear D gene. Trimming shortened V by 7 bases and J by 8 bases, and 6 bases separated the two germline ends. CDR3 size: 9 residues. Per germline, CDR1 SGHRS and CDR2 YFSETQ. The CDR3 DNA follows: TGCGCCAGCCCGACGGAAGCTTTCTTT. Its protein product is CASPTEAFF.

This clonotype was seen ten or more times. The chain recombines TRBV4-2 with TRBJ2-7; D not resolved. Germline V gene data show CDR1 as LGHNA and CDR2 as YNFKEQ. Trimming removed 3 bases at V and 3 bases at J, with 3 bases between. The CDR3 has 11 amino acids. In DNA form, the CDR3 reads TGTGCCAGCAGCCATGGCTACGAGCAGTACTTC. Its translation: CASSHGYEQYF.

This clonotype was counted many times. The genes are TRBV5-1 and TRBJ2-1; no firm D call. The germline V gene has CDR1 SGHRS and CDR2 YFSETQ. The CDR3 spans 13 residues. Trimming stripped 5 bases from V and 0 bases from J, with 6 bases between. The CDR3: CASRGSSYNEQFF. Written as DNA, the CDR3 is TGCGCCAGCAGAGGAAGCTCCTACAATGAGCAGTTCTTC.

This clonotype occurred many times. The gene calls are TRBV11-2 and TRBJ2-1, with 8 bases lining up with TRBD2. In germline, CDR1 is SGHAT, CDR2 FQNNGV. The V segment lost 2 bases and the J segment 7 bases; nucleotides outside the gene matches: 10. The CDR3 has 16 residues. The CDR3 nucleotides are TGTGCCAGCAGCTTATCGGTCAGCGGGAGCGAAAATGAGCAGTTCTTC. As protein: CASSLSVSGSENEQFF.

The sample holds many counts of this clonotype. The V and J genes are TRBV20-1 and TRBJ2-3; 9 bases match TRBD1. Germline V gene data show CDR1 as DFQATT and CDR2 as SNEGSKA (reference sequence). The CDR3 extends over 15 amino acids. The junction had 4 bases not matched to a gene; V was cut back by 3 bases and J by 0 bases. The CDR3: CSARGQGSSTDTQYF. The CDR3 region has the DNA TGCAGTGCTAGGGGACAGGGCTCTAGCACAGATACGCAGTATTTT.

Ten or more counts support this clonotype. The rearrangement uses TRBV4-1 and TRBJ1-2; no clear D. There are 14 residues in the CDR3. From germline, CDR1 is MGHRA and CDR2 YSYEKL. The germline V and J ends were trimmed by 1 base and 8 bases, with 14 bases remaining between them. CDR3 amino acids: CASSQVQWFGGYTF. The CDR3, as DNA: TGCGCCAGCAGCCAAGTCCAATGGTTCGGGGGCTACACCTTC.

Comment on this clonotype: Mismatch with germline at one junction end may stem from a read error. The chain uses TRBV5-1 and TRBJ1-3; D is possibly TRBD1 (5 bases). CDR1 and CDR2 from the germline V gene are SGHRS and YFSETQ. The CDR3 has 16 amino acids. The CDR3 DNA reads TGCGCCATCAGCTCGGGATCTCAGGGAAGTGGAAACACCATATATTTT. This gives the protein CAISSGSQGSGNTIYF.

The count of this clonotype is one. This clone may be a read error of a much larger clone one base away. This rearrangement joins TRBV18 to TRBJ2-5; 7 bases are shared with TRBD1. Per germline, CDR1 KGHSH and CDR2 LQKENI. This CDR3 spans 14 amino acids. V shed 7 bases, J shed 1 base, and the junction held 6 bases outside the gene matches. CDR3 DNA: TGTGCCAGCTTCAGAGGGGGCTCCCAAGAGACCCAGTACTTC. It encodes CASFRGGSQETQYF.

The V gene is TRBV5-1, the J gene TRBJ2-7; TRBD1 aligns across 7 bases. Trimming took 0 bases from V and 6 from J; bases not matched to a gene: 21. The CDR3 is 19 amino acids. CDR1 and CDR2 (germline): SGHRS, YFSETQ. The CDR3 nucleotides are TGCGCCAGCAGCTTGGGACGACTTCCGACAGGGCTCGGATCGGGCGAGCAGTACTTC. This sequence encodes CASSLGRLPTGLGSGEQYF.

The sample holds many counts of this clonotype. CDR3 residues: CSVEEEIRETQYF. The CDR3 nucleotides read TGCAGCGTTGAAGAGGAGATCAGGGAGACCCAGTACTTC. J is TRBJ2-5 and V is TRBV29-1; D is unclear. Germline CDR1 reads SQVTM; CDR2 reads ANQGSEA. The length of the CDR3 is 13 residues. V dropped 0 bases and J dropped 5 bases, with 10 bases sitting between them.

This clonotype was seen repeatedly, ten times or more. The genes are TRBV7-9 and TRBJ2-1, with D perhaps matching TRBD2 (5 bases). The germline CDR1 and CDR2 sequences are SEHNR and FQNEAQ (reference sequence). The CDR3 covers 15 residues. With 5 bases removed from V and 4 bases from J, the gap between germline ends came to 15 bases. The CDR3 region has the DNA TGTGCCAGCAGCCGAGCGGCAACCCAATACAATGAGCAGTTCTTC. Its protein is CASSRAATQYNEQFF.

This clonotype has just a few counts. This chain connects TRBV20-1 to TRBJ1-2; maybe TRBD1 (6 bases). Trimming pared 5 bases from V and 5 bases from J, leaving 12 bases between. The germline V gene encodes CDR1 DFQATT and CDR2 SNEGSKA (reference sequence). The CDR3 is 12 amino acids. DNA of the CDR3: TGCAGTGCTGCACAGGGAATGTATGGCTACACCTTC. Translated: CSAAQGMYGYTF.

In this sample, this clonotype turned up many times. The V and J genes are TRBV30 and TRBJ1-4; unclear D gene. Per the germline V gene, CDR1 is GTSNPN and CDR2 is SVGIG (reference sequence). V dropped 3 bases and J dropped 3 bases, with 14 bases sitting between them. The CDR3 length is 15 residues. The CDR3 DNA reads as TGTGCCTGGAGCCACCGTACGACCCCTAATGAAAAACTGTTTTTT. It specifies CAWSHRTTPNEKLFF.

This clonotype was seen at least ten times. The rearrangement links TRBV12-3 or TRBV12-4 to TRBJ2-7; TRBD1 matches at 7 bases. The CDR3 consists of 14 residues. V lost 3 bases to trimming and J lost 3 bases; unmatched junction nucleotides: 5. CDR3: CASSLSGQLYEQYF. Here the CDR3 DNA reads TGTGCCAGCAGTTTGTCGGGACAGCTCTACGAGCAGTACTTC.

This clonotype has ten or more counts. The V call is TRBV11-2, the J call TRBJ2-6; D is unresolved. CDR1 is SGHAT and CDR2 is FQNNGV in the germline V gene. V was shortened by 0 bases and J by 0 bases, with 12 bases between the two germline ends. CDR3 length: 18 amino acids. CDR3 region: CASSLESHSVSGANVLTF. The CDR3 DNA follows: TGTGCCAGCAGCTTAGAGTCCCACAGCGTCTCTGGGGCCAACGTCCTGACTTTC.

The table lists this clonotype with many counts. J is TRBJ2-4 and V is TRBV12-3 or TRBV12-4; D gene uncertain. Trimming stripped 5 bases from V and 0 bases from J, with 5 bases between. The CDR3 is 13 residues long. CDR3 sequence (DNA): TGTGCCAGCAGTCAACTAGCCAAAAACATTCAGTACTTC. The encoded protein is CASSQLAKNIQYF.

This clonotype was seen repeatedly, ten times or more. This sequence joins TRBV5-6 and TRBJ2-1; weak D call: TRBD2 (6 bases). This CDR3 has 12 amino acids. Germline lookup yields CDR1 SGHDT and CDR2 YYEEEE. Trimming removed 7 bases from V and 2 bases from J, with 7 bases in between. CDR3 in amino acids: CASGLTYNEQFF. The CDR3 DNA reads TGTGCCAGCGGACTAACCTACAATGAGCAGTTCTTC.

V usage is TRBV15 and J usage is TRBJ2-1, with TRBD1 matching 7 bases. V was pared by 1 base and J by 2 bases, with 8 bases of the junction left unmatched. There are 17 residues in the CDR3. The germline V gene has CDR1 LNHNV and CDR2 YYDKDF (reference sequence). CDR3 in DNA: TGTGCCACCAGCAGAGGCCTACAGGGGCAAGCCTACAATGAGCAGTTCTTC. As protein: CATSRGLQGQAYNEQFF. Complete variable domain (other parts from reference TRBV15 and TRBJ2-1): DAMVIQNPRYQVTQFGKPVTLSCSQTLNHNVMYWYQQKSSQAPKLLFHYYDKDFNNEADTPDNFQSRRPNTSFCFLDIRSPGLGDTAMYLCATSRGLQGQAYNEQFFGPGTRLTVL.

This clonotype was detected ten times or more. The rearrangement links TRBV20-1 to TRBJ1-5, with 9 bases identical to TRBD1. Germline V gene sequence: CDR1 DFQATT, CDR2 SNEGSKA (reference sequence). This CDR3 contains 18 residues. V dropped 0 bases and J dropped 0; count of bases not matched to a gene: 9. As DNA, the CDR3 is TGCAGTGCTAGAGATCTGGGACAGGGCCGTTATAGCAATCAGCCCCAGCATTTT. This encodes CSARDLGQGRYSNQPQHF.

This clonotype has a count of ten or more. The V call is TRBV20-1, the J call TRBJ1-1; D might be TRBD1 (5 bases). Germline V gives CDR1 DFQATT, CDR2 SNEGSKA (reference sequence). V lost 5 bases to trimming and J lost 0 bases, with 16 bases between them. The length of the CDR3 is 15 residues. The CDR3 DNA sequence: TGCAGTGCTCACCTTGACAGCCTCATGAACACTGAAGCTTTCTTT. It yields the protein CSAHLDSLMNTEAFF.

There are a few counts of this clonotype. The chain carries TRBV21-1 and TRBJ2-4. TRBV21-1 is reported as a pseudogene. This CDR3 is 17 amino acids long. The CDR3 DNA sequence: TGTGCCAGCAGCAAAGGTGGCGTTGAGACAGCCAAAAACATTCAGTACTTC. Translation gives CASSKGGVETAKNIQYF.

This clonotype showed up many times. This chain connects TRBV5-5 to TRBJ2-3, with D uncertain. V was clipped by 6 bases and J by 1 base, with 12 bases between them. CDR1 and CDR2 from the germline V gene are SGHKS and YYEKEE (reference sequence). This CDR3 region has 14 residues. CDR3 nucleotides: TGTGCCAGCAACTCTTATGACGGCACAGATACGCAGTATTTT. It translates to CASNSYDGTDTQYF.